This is a list of T cell receptor beta chains from one sample in a study of shared clonotypes between healthy human individuals. Profiled with immunoSEQ multiplex PCR; TCRdb holds only in-frame clones, not every one. The sample carries a few hundred thousand clones, around three quarters recorded once. Material for sequencing was PBMCs. The receptor set was obtained from a woman aged 40 to 50 in good health. Some clones in this sample may be carry-over from other donors' samples. The CDR3 runs from the conserved cysteine through the conserved F or W. A D gene is named only where the DNA matches it firmly. A row's size may be missing; if present it is once, few, many or a size class.

j_call: TRBJ1-2; d_call: TRBD1; clone_size: few; v_call: TRBV11-2; cdr3_aa: CASSSIRDSHKRTYGYTF; cdr3_nt: TGTGCCAGCAGCTCCATTCGGGACAGTCATAAAAGGACCTATGGCTACACCTTC
j_call: TRBJ2-1; d_call: -; clone_size: -; v_call: TRBV7-9; cdr3_aa: CASSLVDNEQFF; cdr3_nt: TGTGCCAGCAGCTTAGTCGACAATGAGCAGTTCTTC
j_call: TRBJ2-3; d_call: -; clone_size: -; v_call: TRBV29-1; cdr3_aa: CSAGLTDTQYF; cdr3_nt: TGCAGCGCCGGGCTGACAGATACGCAGTATTTT
j_call: TRBJ2-3; d_call: -; clone_size: -; v_call: TRBV7-3; cdr3_aa: CASSLRADGTDTQYF; cdr3_nt: TGTGCCAGCAGCTTAAGGGCGGACGGCACAGATACGCAGTATTTT
j_call: TRBJ1-2; d_call: -; clone_size: once; v_call: TRBV25-1; cdr3_aa: CASSAPPGSNYGYTF; cdr3_nt: TGTGCCAGCAGTGCACCCCCAGGATCTAACTATGGCTACACCTTC
j_call: TRBJ2-2; d_call: -; clone_size: -; v_call: TRBV6-1; cdr3_aa: CASSEEVGQPNTGELFF; cdr3_nt: TGTGCCAGCAGTGAAGAGGTGGGTCAGCCGAACACCGGGGAGCTGTTTTTT
j_call: TRBJ2-1; d_call: -; clone_size: once; v_call: TRBV9; cdr3_aa: CASSVGSSYNEQFF; cdr3_nt: TGTGCCAGCAGCGTAGGAAGCTCCTACAATGAGCAGTTCTTC
j_call: TRBJ1-2; d_call: -; clone_size: -; v_call: TRBV5-1; cdr3_aa: CASSLQGYGYTF; cdr3_nt: TGCGCCAGCAGCTTGCAGGGTTATGGCTACACCTTC
j_call: TRBJ2-1; d_call: TRBD2; clone_size: few; v_call: TRBV19; cdr3_aa: CASSTLAAYNEQFF; cdr3_nt: TGTGCCAGTAGTACCCTAGCGGCCTACAATGAGCAGTTCTTC
j_call: TRBJ1-1; d_call: -; clone_size: few; v_call: TRBV7-9; cdr3_aa: CASSLRENTEAFF; cdr3_nt: TGTGCCAGCAGCTTACGAGAGAACACTGAAGCTTTCTTT
j_call: TRBJ1-5; d_call: -; clone_size: -; v_call: TRBV5-6; cdr3_aa: CASSYQQGPSNQPQHF; cdr3_nt: TGTGCCAGCAGCTACCAACAGGGACCTAGCAATCAGCCCCAGCATTTT
j_call: TRBJ1-4; d_call: -; clone_size: -; v_call: TRBV4-1; cdr3_aa: CASSQAVRGRGSEKLFF; cdr3_nt: TGCGCCAGCAGCCAAGCTGTAAGGGGCCGAGGTTCAGAAAAACTGTTTTTT
j_call: TRBJ1-2; d_call: -; clone_size: few; v_call: TRBV18; cdr3_aa: CASSPPGGLNYGYTF; cdr3_nt: TGTGCCAGCTCACCTCCGGGAGGGTTAAACTATGGCTACACCTTC
j_call: TRBJ2-7; d_call: -; clone_size: -; v_call: TRBV7-2; cdr3_aa: CASSLEGGEQYF; cdr3_nt: TGTGCCAGCAGCTTAGAGGGGGGCGAGCAGTACTTC
j_call: TRBJ2-7; d_call: -; clone_size: few; v_call: TRBV7-3; cdr3_aa: CASSLRDGTYEQYF; cdr3_nt: TGTGCCAGCAGCTTAAGAGACGGCACCTACGAGCAGTACTTC
j_call: TRBJ1-1; d_call: TRBD1; clone_size: -; v_call: TRBV11-2; cdr3_aa: CASSSGQGKMNTEAFF; cdr3_nt: TGTGCCAGCAGCTCGGGACAGGGTAAGATGAACACTGAAGCTTTCTTT
j_call: TRBJ1-1; d_call: -; clone_size: many; v_call: TRBV27; cdr3_aa: CASSLSVGNTEAFF; cdr3_nt: TGTGCCAGCAGTTTAAGTGTCGGGAACACTGAAGCTTTCTTT
j_call: TRBJ1-1; d_call: -; clone_size: -; v_call: TRBV6-4; cdr3_aa: CASTYTVNKVVAFF; cdr3_nt: TGTGCCAGCACTTACACCGTAAACAAGGTTGTAGCTTTCTTT
j_call: TRBJ2-5; d_call: -; clone_size: few; v_call: TRBV5-3; cdr3_aa: CARSAEGVAGYQETQYF; cdr3_nt: TGTGCCAGAAGCGCCGAGGGGGTGGCGGGATACCAAGAGACCCAGTACTTC
j_call: TRBJ2-1; d_call: TRBD2; clone_size: -; v_call: TRBV2; cdr3_aa: CASSSGLAAYNEQFF; cdr3_nt: TGTGCCAGCAGTTCGGGACTAGCCGCCTACAATGAGCAGTTCTTC
j_call: TRBJ2-3; d_call: TRBD2; clone_size: few; v_call: TRBV10-3; cdr3_aa: CAITAGADGTDTQYF; cdr3_nt: TGTGCCATCACGGCGGGAGCGGATGGAACAGATACGCAGTATTTT
j_call: TRBJ2-1; d_call: -; clone_size: -; v_call: TRBV7-9; cdr3_aa: CASSFPGLSYNEQFF; cdr3_nt: TGTGCCAGCAGCTTTCCGGGGTTATCCTACAATGAGCAGTTCTTC
j_call: TRBJ1-2; d_call: -; clone_size: -; v_call: TRBV9; cdr3_aa: CASSAPSDTSQYGYTF; cdr3_nt: TGTGCCAGCAGCGCCCCTTCGGACACGTCGCAATATGGCTACACCTTC
j_call: TRBJ1-2; d_call: -; clone_size: -; v_call: TRBV6-5; cdr3_aa: CASSFRDGRDGYTF; cdr3_nt: TGTGCCAGCAGTTTCCGGGACGGTCGTGATGGCTACACCTTC
j_call: TRBJ2-1; d_call: TRBD1; clone_size: -; v_call: TRBV7-2; cdr3_aa: CASSYDRGTYNEQFF; cdr3_nt: TGTGCCAGCAGCTACGACAGGGGGACCTACAATGAGCAGTTCTTC
j_call: TRBJ2-1; d_call: TRBD1; clone_size: -; v_call: TRBV6-1; cdr3_aa: CATRGTDRYNEQFF; cdr3_nt: TGTGCCACCAGGGGGACAGATCGCTACAATGAGCAGTTCTTC
j_call: TRBJ2-2; d_call: -; clone_size: -; v_call: TRBV6-6; cdr3_aa: CASSSRRNTGELFF; cdr3_nt: TGTGCCAGCAGTTCCAGGAGGAACACCGGGGAGCTGTTTTTT